These 21 T cell receptor beta chains were all obtained from the same sample, sequenced in a study of T cell responses to AZD1222 COVID-19 vaccine. Measured with immunoSEQ multiplex PCR; TCRdb has only the in-frame clones, and not every one. The sample carries more than 95,000 clones, 80% to 90% recorded once. The sequencing here drew on peripheral blood, taken on day 0 of AZD1222 vaccination. The receptors originated from an adult in good health.

This chain joins TRBV4-3 and TRBJ2-7; no firm D call. The CDR3 loop spans 17 amino acids. Germline V gene sequence: CDR1 LGHNA, CDR2 YSLEER. Trimming removed 2 bases at V and 3 bases at J, with 20 bases between. The CDR3 nucleotides are TGCGCCAGCAGCCAACTTACAGTAGAAGATAAGGTCTACGAGCAGTACTTC. It specifies CASSQLTVEDKVYEQYF.

The V gene is TRBV9, the J gene TRBJ1-1; D is possibly TRBD1 (5 bases). V lost 0 bases and J lost 4, with 7 bases in between. The CDR3 sequence is 13 residues long. Germline CDR1 SGDLS, CDR2 YYNGEE. The CDR3 nucleotides are TGTGCCAGCAGCGTAGGGGGGACCACTGAAGCTTTCTTT. Translating it yields CASSVGGTTEAFF.

This rearrangement joins TRBV6-2 or TRBV6-3 to TRBJ1-5; no clear D. This CDR3 has 12 residues. V shed 2 bases and J shed 5 bases, with 4 bases lying between them. The V gene's germline CDR1 is MNHEY and CDR2 SVGEGT. The CDR3 bases are TGTGCCAGCAGTTACGCGGATCAGCCCCAGCATTTT. It specifies CASSYADQPQHF.

The chain joins TRBV7-6 to TRBJ2-7, with D possibly matching TRBD2 (5 bases). With 1 base removed from V and 4 bases from J, the gap between germline ends came to 14 bases. The CDR3 contains 15 residues. Germline-derived CDR1 and CDR2 are SGHVS and FNYEAQ. This CDR3 reads CASSLGASGIYEQYF. In nucleotides, the CDR3 is TGTGCCAGCAGCTTAGGGGCCAGCGGCATTTACGAGCAGTACTTC.

V and J are TRBV19 and TRBJ2-7, with 10 positions matching TRBD1. CDR1 and CDR2 from the germline V gene are LNHDA and SQIVND (reference sequence). V trimming: 7 bases; J trimming: 3 bases; junction bases outside the gene matches: 9. The CDR3 loop spans 15 amino acids. In DNA form, the CDR3 reads TGTGCCAGTATGCGATCCGGGACAGGGGTCTACGAGCAGTACTTC. Protein: CASMRSGTGVYEQYF.

V and J are TRBV6-1 and TRBJ1-1; D is ambiguous. This CDR3 is 12 amino acids long. Looked up from germline, CDR1 is MNHNS and CDR2 is SASEGT. V lost 0 bases and J lost 8, with 7 bases in between. Written as DNA, the CDR3 is TGTGCCAGCAGTGAAGCGACAAGGGAAGCTTTCTTT. This sequence encodes CASSEATREAFF.

This clone was found a few times. This chain uses TRBV4-3 with TRBJ1-1; D remains unclear. Germline-derived CDR1 and CDR2 are LGHNA and YSLEER. The CDR3 sequence is 13 residues long. V dropped 3 bases and J dropped 1 base, with 6 bases sitting between them. CDR3 sequence reads: CASSHNTNTEAFF. DNA for the CDR3: TGCGCCAGCAGCCATAACACGAACACTGAAGCTTTCTTT.

The rearrangement joins TRBV7-2 to TRBJ1-1, with 11 bases identical to TRBD1. Germline values: CDR1 SGHTA, CDR2 FQGNSA. Trimming cost V 4 bases and J 6 bases; bases outside gene matches: 7. The CDR3 is 15 residues long. Here the CDR3 DNA reads TGTGCCAGCAGCTCAGCAGTGGGACAGGGGGCTGAAGCTTTCTTT. Residues: CASSSAVGQGAEAFF.

The chain employs TRBV20-1 and TRBJ1-4; D uncertain. Germline CDR1 is DFQATT and CDR2 is SNEGSKA (reference sequence). Trimming pared 6 bases from V and 3 bases from J, leaving 5 bases between. There are 11 residues in the CDR3. CDR3: CSAPANEKLFF. The CDR3 DNA reads TGCAGTGCCCCGGCTAATGAAAAACTGTTTTTT.

The chain carries TRBV29-1 and TRBJ2-5; 7 nucleotides align to TRBD2. The CDR3 totals 12 residues. J gave up 4 bases and V 5 bases, and 4 bases lay outside the gene matches. Germline assignment: CDR1 SQVTM and CDR2 ANQGSEA. The DNA for the CDR3 is TGCAGCGTTAAGAGGGAGGGAGAGACCCAGTACTTC. Translation: CSVKREGETQYF.

By proportion, this clone is medium-sized (0.01 to 0.1%). The rearrangement joins TRBV5-1 to TRBJ2-7; tentatively, D is TRBD2 (6 bases). Trimming took off 0 bases at V and 5 bases at J, with 9 bases between the two ends. The CDR3 spans 13 residues. Germline V gene lookup returns CDR1 SGHRS and CDR2 YFSETQ. For the CDR3, the DNA is TGCGCCAGCAGCTTGGAAGGGGAGGACGAGCAGTACTTC. This encodes CASSLEGEDEQYF.

The genes are TRBV7-9 and TRBJ1-4; D remains ambiguous. The germline gives CDR1 SEHNR, CDR2 FQNEAQ (reference sequence). V lost 0 bases, J lost 0 bases, and 11 bases lay in between. There are 17 residues in the CDR3. CDR3 nucleotide sequence: TGTGCCAGCAGCTTAGCGCGGGGAATTGCAACTAATGAAAAACTGTTTTTT. Protein product: CASSLARGIATNEKLFF.

This chain links TRBV3-1 (or the pseudogene TRBV3-2) with TRBJ1-1; D unresolved. Germline V gene data show CDR1 as LGHDT and CDR2 as YNNKEL (reference sequence). The length of the CDR3 is 14 residues. Trimming took off 4 bases at V and 8 bases at J, with 17 bases between the two ends. CDR3 in amino acids: CASSPQAGLTEAFF. The CDR3 region has the DNA TGTGCCAGCAGCCCCCAGGCGGGCCTCACCGAAGCTTTCTTT.

The chain combines TRBV5-5 with TRBJ2-5; D call uncertain. Trimming stripped 2 bases from V and 4 bases from J, with 9 bases between. CDR3 size: 13 residues. CDR1 and CDR2 (germline): SGHKS, YYEKEE (reference sequence). The CDR3 coding sequence is TGTGCCAGCAGCTTACCTTGGGGAGAGACCCAGTACTTC. Protein: CASSLPWGETQYF.

This clone was detected once. This chain joins TRBV2 and TRBJ1-6; TRBD1 agrees at 9 bases. V lost 7 bases, J lost 7 bases, and 5 bases stayed unmatched. Germline CDR1 SNHLY, CDR2 FYNNEI. CDR3 size: 14 residues. The CDR3 loop reads CASTGGQGNSPLHF. The CDR3 region has the DNA TGTGCCAGCACCGGGGGACAGGGAAATTCACCCCTCCACTTT.

The genes are TRBV7-3 and TRBJ1-1; TRBD1 aligns across 7 bases. The CDR3 is 13 residues long. Trimming at V came to 5 bases and at J to 11 bases, leaving 11 bases not matched to a gene. CDR1 and CDR2 from the germline V gene are SGHTA and FQGTGA. The CDR3 reads CASSPGTVGEAFF. Here the CDR3 DNA reads TGTGCCAGCAGCCCCGGGACAGTTGGTGAGGCTTTCTTT.

The chain employs TRBV4-3 and TRBJ2-3; D is possibly TRBD2 (5 bases). Germline-derived CDR1 and CDR2 are LGHNA and YSLEER. V was clipped by 4 bases and J by 6 bases, with 14 bases between them. CDR3 length: 14 residues. The CDR3 DNA reads as TGCGCCAGCAGCCCTCTCGAGAGGGATGATACGCAGTATTTT. It yields the protein CASSPLERDDTQYF.

The chain has TRBV14 and TRBJ2-1; TRBD2 agrees at 7 bases. Germline loops: CDR1 SGHDN, CDR2 FVKESK. Losses at the gene ends were 3 bases for V and 7 bases for J; bases not matched to a gene: 12. The CDR3 totals 16 residues. Here the CDR3 DNA reads TGTGCCAGCAGCCAGGGGGACTACCTAGGCGATAATGAGCAGTTCTTC. Protein sequence: CASSQGDYLGDNEQFF.

The V gene is TRBV6-5, the J gene TRBJ1-5; D remains unclear. The CDR3 is 15 amino acids. The germline V gene encodes CDR1 MNHEY and CDR2 SVGAGI. V was pared by 2 bases and J by 6 bases, with 14 bases between. The CDR3 region is CASSYTSNEGQPQHF. CDR3 DNA: TGTGCCAGCAGTTACACCTCTAACGAGGGTCAGCCCCAGCATTTT.

This chain connects TRBV6-2 or TRBV6-3 to TRBJ2-7; D unresolved. Germline V lookup: CDR1 MNHEY, CDR2 SVGEGT. Trimming cost V 2 bases and J 3 bases, with 14 bases left between them. The CDR3 extends over 15 amino acids. The CDR3 DNA is TGTGCCAGCAGTTACCTACCCGGGTTAGGCTACGAGCAGTACTTC. Its protein is CASSYLPGLGYEQYF.

V is TRBV6-2 or TRBV6-3 and J is TRBJ2-3; 9 nucleotides match TRBD1. This CDR3 spans 15 amino acids. Per the germline V gene, CDR1 is MNHEY and CDR2 is SVGEGT. Trimming cost V 5 bases and J 3 bases; bases outside gene matches: 6. CDR3 in DNA: TGTGCCAGCAGTGGGACAGGGATGAGGACAGATACGCAGTATTTT. Translated: CASSGTGMRTDTQYF.